In this sample, the clone carrying this T cell receptor (beta chain) is medium-sized. The source of the sample is a study of early T cells in non-severe SARS-CoV-2 infection. Separate cDNA molecules each had unique molecular identifiers attached to them. TCRdb ran MiXCR on the 5' RACE reads and lists one entry per CDR3 protein. The table lists 25,000 to 35,000 distinct CDR3 sequences, roughly 7% of them singletons, with under 3.5% in the top ten. Per germline, CDR1 SNHLY and CDR2 FYNNEI. Trimming took 9 bases from V and 0 from J, leaving 8 bases between them. The CDR3 sequence is 13 residues long. The receptor comes from an adult who was a healthcare worker with PCR-confirmed SARS-CoV-2 infection or an uninfected control (not recorded which). This chain connects TRBV2 to TRBJ2-2; tentatively, D is TRBD1 (5 bases). The specimen sequenced was whole blood. In nucleotides, the CDR3 is TGTGCCAGGGAGACAGCGAACACCGGGGAGCTGTTTTTT. Translating it yields CARETANTGELFF.